This is a list of T cell receptor beta chains from one sample in a study of sequential checkpoint blockade in melanoma. Using immunoSEQ multiplex PCR, the repertoire was profiled, and TCRdb retains in-frame clones only, with some absent. The sample carries 40,000 or so clones, 32% recorded once. The material sequenced was tumor tissue (inferred from file names), taken from a patient given nivolumab and ipilimumab in sequence. These receptors all come from a human donor with melanoma. CDR3s include the opening cysteine and the closing phenylalanine or tryptophan. The order of the fields is D gene, J gene, V gene, clone size, CDR3 DNA, CDR3 protein. D genes are given only for firm matches. Clone size is not always given. Where it is, it says once, few, many or a class for expanded clones.

D gene: -
J gene: TRBJ1-2
V gene: TRBV11-3
clone size: few
CDR3 DNA: TGTGCCAGCAGCTTATGGGAGGGGTTAAGCTATGGCTACACCTTC
CDR3 protein: CASSLWEGLSYGYTF

D gene: TRBD1
J gene: TRBJ1-4
V gene: TRBV9
clone size: -
CDR3 DNA: TGTGCCAGCAGCGTACCTACAGGGGCAACTAATGAAAAACTGTTTTTT
CDR3 protein: CASSVPTGATNEKLFF

D gene: -
J gene: TRBJ2-5
V gene: TRBV30
clone size: few
CDR3 DNA: TGTGCCTGGAGCCGAGGGGGAGGGGTGGCAGAGACCCAGTACTTC
CDR3 protein: CAWSRGGGVAETQYF

D gene: TRBD1
J gene: TRBJ2-7
V gene: TRBV10-3
clone size: -
CDR3 DNA: TGTGCCATCAGTGAGATAATTAGGACAGGAAAGTCCTACGAGCAGTACTTC
CDR3 protein: CAISEIIRTGKSYEQYF

D gene: -
J gene: TRBJ1-3
V gene: TRBV9
clone size: -
CDR3 DNA: TGTGCCAGCAGTGGAGGGGTTTCTGGAAACACCATATATTTT
CDR3 protein: CASSGGVSGNTIYF

D gene: TRBD2
J gene: TRBJ2-1
V gene: TRBV30
clone size: -
CDR3 DNA: TGTGCCTGGAGTTCCGGGACTAGCGGCTACAATGAGCAGTTCTTC
CDR3 protein: CAWSSGTSGYNEQFF

D gene: TRBD1
J gene: TRBJ2-5
V gene: TRBV5-1
clone size: once
CDR3 DNA: TGCGCCAGCAGCTATGGACAGGGGCAAGAGACCCAGTACTTC
CDR3 protein: CASSYGQGQETQYF

D gene: -
J gene: TRBJ2-3
V gene: TRBV18
clone size: -
CDR3 DNA: TGTGCCAGCTCACGTATAACGGCAGATACGCAGTATTTT
CDR3 protein: CASSRITADTQYF

D gene: TRBD1
J gene: TRBJ1-4
V gene: TRBV11-3
clone size: many
CDR3 DNA: TGTGCCAGCAGCCTAAACAGGGGACCGTCTGAAAAACTGTTTTTT
CDR3 protein: CASSLNRGPSEKLFF

D gene: TRBD1
J gene: TRBJ2-7
V gene: TRBV19
clone size: -
CDR3 DNA: TGTGCCAGTAGTTCTGGACAGGGGGCGATCTACGAGCAGTACTTC
CDR3 protein: CASSSGQGAIYEQYF

D gene: -
J gene: TRBJ1-3
V gene: TRBV29-1
clone size: once
CDR3 DNA: TGCAGCGTGGGGTGGGGCCGGAGCTCTGGAAACACCATATATTTT
CDR3 protein: CSVGWGRSSGNTIYF

D gene: TRBD1
J gene: TRBJ1-1
V gene: TRBV15
clone size: few
CDR3 DNA: TGTGCCACCAGCGCCCGACAGGGGGCAAGAGTGGTGAACACTGAAGCTTTCTTT
CDR3 protein: CATSARQGARVVNTEAFF

D gene: TRBD1
J gene: TRBJ1-1
V gene: TRBV11-3
clone size: few
CDR3 DNA: TGTGCCAGCAGCCGGGGACAGGGGGGTACTGAAGCTTTCTTT
CDR3 protein: CASSRGQGGTEAFF

D gene: -
J gene: TRBJ2-5
V gene: TRBV19
clone size: -
CDR3 DNA: TGTGCCAGTAGTGATCCTCGGGGAGAGACCCAGTACTTC
CDR3 protein: CASSDPRGETQYF

D gene: -
J gene: TRBJ2-2
V gene: TRBV11-3
clone size: -
CDR3 DNA: TGTGCCAGCAGCTTAGACAGGTGGGGTACAGAAATAACCGGGGAGCTGTTTTTT
CDR3 protein: CASSLDRWGTEITGELFF

D gene: -
J gene: TRBJ1-5
V gene: TRBV28
clone size: few
CDR3 DNA: TGTGCCAGCAGGGCAGGGATAAGTGGCAATCAGCCCCAGCATTTT
CDR3 protein: CASRAGISGNQPQHF

D gene: TRBD2
J gene: TRBJ2-1
V gene: TRBV9
clone size: few
CDR3 DNA: TGTGCCAGCAGCGTAGGGACTAGCGGAGGGGGATGGAATGAGCAGTTCTTC
CDR3 protein: CASSVGTSGGGWNEQFF

D gene: -
J gene: TRBJ2-7
V gene: TRBV30
clone size: -
CDR3 DNA: TGTGCCTGGAGTATCGGGCCCGAGCAGTACTTC
CDR3 protein: CAWSIGPEQYF

D gene: TRBD1
J gene: TRBJ2-7
V gene: TRBV14
clone size: -
CDR3 DNA: TGTGCCAGCAGCATCCGGGACAGAGACTACGAGCAGTACTTC
CDR3 protein: CASSIRDRDYEQYF